The rows below give T cell receptor beta chains drawn from one sample of a study of T cells after yellow fever vaccination. TCRdb recomputed calls from the 5' RACE reads with MiXCR, one row per CDR3 protein. The repertoire has 110,000 to 150,000 distinct CDR3 sequences, about 6.2% of them found once; the top ten carry approximately 0.59%. The material was CD4+ T cells sorted from PBMCs, obtained 10 days after the yellow fever booster vaccination. The origin of the receptors is a man aged 30 to 39 who received the YFV17D yellow fever vaccine. CDR3s include the opening cysteine and the closing phenylalanine or tryptophan. Fields, in order: J gene, clone size, D gene, V gene, CDR3 protein, CDR3 DNA. D genes are given only for firm matches. Clone size is stated in some rows and not others, as once, few, many or a class when expanded.

J: TRBJ1-5; size: few; D: TRBD1; V: TRBV7-9; CDR3: CASSLGTGPEGPQHF; DNA: TGTGCCAGCAGCTTAGGGACAGGGCCCGAAGGGCCCCAGCATTTT
J: TRBJ2-7; size: many; D: .; V: TRBV7-8; CDR3: CASSLARGTYEQYF; DNA: TGTGCCAGCAGCTTAGCGCGGGGAACCTACGAGCAGTACTTC
J: TRBJ2-5; size: many; D: .; V: TRBV6-6; CDR3: CASSYFGLETQYF; DNA: TGTGCCAGCAGTTACTTTGGGTTGGAGACCCAGTACTTC
J: TRBJ2-3; size: many; D: TRBD2; V: TRBV6-5; CDR3: CASTRLAGRVATDTQYF; DNA: TGTGCCAGCACCCGGCTAGCGGGAAGAGTCGCCACAGATACGCAGTATTTT
J: TRBJ2-1; size: .; D: .; V: TRBV10-1; CDR3: CASTVRDMSSYNEQFF; DNA: TGCGCCAGCACCGTCAGGGACATGAGCTCCTACAATGAGCAGTTCTTC
J: TRBJ1-3; size: many; D: .; V: TRBV20-1; CDR3: CRAGSGNTIYF; DNA: TGCAGAGCGGGGTCTGGAAACACCATATATTTT
J: TRBJ2-2; size: few; D: TRBD2; V: TRBV12-3/TRBV12-4; CDR3: CASSLEVAGPALDTGELFF; DNA: TGTGCCAGCAGTTTAGAGGTAGCGGGTCCTGCGTTGGACACCGGGGAGCTGTTTTTT
J: TRBJ1-5; size: many; D: .; V: TRBV20-1; CDR3: CSARGGRSSNQPQHF; DNA: TGCAGTGCTAGAGGCGGACGATCTAGCAATCAGCCCCAGCATTTT
J: TRBJ2-7; size: many; D: TRBD1; V: TRBV28; CDR3: CASSSQGTGAGEQYF; DNA: TGTGCCAGCAGCTCCCAGGGGACAGGGGCGGGGGAGCAGTACTTC
J: TRBJ1-6; size: many; D: .; V: TRBV25-1; CDR3: CASSEPGDINSPLHF; DNA: TGTGCCAGCAGTGAACCGGGGGACATTAATTCACCCCTCCACTTT
J: TRBJ1-1; size: many; D: .; V: TRBV6-2/TRBV6-3; CDR3: CASSNMNTEAFF; DNA: TGTGCCAGCAGCAACATGAACACTGAAGCTTTCTTT
J: TRBJ2-1; size: many; D: TRBD2; V: TRBV4-3; CDR3: CASSHPLGLAGDRSYNEQFF; DNA: TGCGCCAGCAGCCACCCTTTGGGCCTAGCGGGAGACCGCTCCTACAATGAGCAGTTCTTC
J: TRBJ2-7; size: few; D: TRBD1; V: TRBV15; CDR3: CATSRDRGREQYF; DNA: TGTGCCACCAGCAGAGACAGGGGGCGCGAGCAGTACTTC
J: TRBJ2-7; size: .; D: TRBD1; V: TRBV5-1; CDR3: CASSSTGEVWYEQYF; DNA: TGCGCCAGCAGCTCGACAGGGGAGGTCTGGTACGAGCAGTACTTC
J: TRBJ1-1; size: many; D: .; V: TRBV6-5; CDR3: CASSYHPTQGEDTEAFF; DNA: TGTGCCAGCAGTTACCACCCGACTCAGGGCGAAGACACTGAAGCTTTCTTT
J: TRBJ2-7; size: many; D: .; V: TRBV27; CDR3: CASSRAGSYEQYF; DNA: TGTGCCAGCAGCCGAGCGGGTTCCTACGAGCAGTACTTC
J: TRBJ2-2; size: many; D: .; V: TRBV4-3; CDR3: CASSQGKLMDTGELFF; DNA: TGCGCCAGCAGCCAGGGAAAACTGATGGACACCGGGGAGCTGTTTTTT
J: TRBJ2-5; size: many; D: .; V: TRBV12-3/TRBV12-4; CDR3: CASRTGGVQETQYF; DNA: TGTGCCAGCAGGACCGGCGGAGTTCAAGAGACCCAGTACTTC
J: TRBJ1-2; size: many; D: .; V: TRBV12-3/TRBV12-4; CDR3: CASSSRRGTGYTF; DNA: TGTGCCAGCAGTTCCCGCCGTGGTACTGGCTACACCTTC
J: TRBJ2-1; size: many; D: .; V: TRBV12-3/TRBV12-4; CDR3: CASSPRQWGHYNEQFF; DNA: TGTGCCAGCAGCCCCCGACAATGGGGGCACTACAATGAGCAGTTCTTC
J: TRBJ2-1; size: many; D: .; V: TRBV12-3/TRBV12-4; CDR3: CASSPKSYNEQFF; DNA: TGTGCCAGCAGCCCAAAATCCTACAATGAGCAGTTCTTC
J: TRBJ2-5; size: many; D: .; V: TRBV5-1; CDR3: CASSQLGVQETQYF; DNA: TGCGCCAGCAGCCAACTAGGGGTTCAAGAGACCCAGTACTTC
J: TRBJ2-7; size: many; D: .; V: TRBV10-3; CDR3: CAISEGQGYEQYF; DNA: TGTGCCATCAGTGAGGGGCAGGGCTACGAGCAGTACTTC
J: TRBJ2-4; size: many; D: TRBD2; V: TRBV7-2; CDR3: CASTAIAGGPSDIQYF; DNA: TGTGCCAGCACCGCTATAGCGGGAGGGCCGTCGGACATTCAGTACTTC
J: TRBJ2-7; size: few; D: TRBD1; V: TRBV20-1; CDR3: CSARRFRRTGGSYEQYF; DNA: TGCAGTGCTAGAAGGTTTCGTCGGACAGGGGGCTCCTACGAGCAGTACTTC
J: TRBJ2-3; size: many; D: TRBD2; V: TRBV20-1; CDR3: CSARDLADSSTDTQYF; DNA: TGCAGTGCTAGAGATCTAGCGGACTCTAGCACAGATACGCAGTATTTT
J: TRBJ2-1; size: many; D: .; V: TRBV6-5; CDR3: CASYSPGSRTYNEQFF; DNA: TGTGCCAGCTATTCCCCCGGGAGTAGAACCTACAATGAGCAGTTCTTC
J: TRBJ2-1; size: many; D: .; V: TRBV27; CDR3: CASSNWGREQFF; DNA: TGTGCCAGCAGTAACTGGGGGCGGGAGCAGTTCTTC
J: TRBJ2-7; size: many; D: TRBD2; V: TRBV14; CDR3: CASSPGLALAYEQYF; DNA: TGTGCCAGCAGCCCCGGACTAGCGTTAGCCTACGAGCAGTACTTC
J: TRBJ1-1; size: many; D: .; V: TRBV20-1; CDR3: CSAGGGRGQNTEAFF; DNA: TGCAGTGCCGGCGGAGGCAGGGGACAGAACACTGAAGCTTTCTTT
J: TRBJ1-2; size: many; D: TRBD1; V: TRBV29-1; CDR3: CSADTQGDGYTF; DNA: TGCAGCGCAGACACACAGGGGGATGGCTACACCTTC
J: TRBJ1-2; size: .; D: .; V: TRBV15; CDR3: CATSSRNGGGYTF; DNA: TGTGCCACCAGCAGTCGCAACGGGGGGGGCTACACCTTC
J: TRBJ2-2; size: many; D: .; V: TRBV21-1; CDR3: CASSKGVEYTVTGELFF; DNA: TGTGCCAGCAGCAAAGGGGTAGAGTACACGGTGACCGGGGAGCTGTTTTTT
J: TRBJ1-4; size: many; D: .; V: TRBV9; CDR3: CASSADAPREKLFF; DNA: TGTGCCAGCAGCGCCGATGCGCCGCGTGAAAAACTGTTTTTT
J: TRBJ1-1; size: many; D: TRBD1; V: TRBV12-3/TRBV12-4; CDR3: CASSLGQGHTEAFF; DNA: TGTGCCAGCAGTTTAGGACAGGGCCACACTGAAGCTTTCTTT
J: TRBJ2-4; size: many; D: .; V: TRBV20-1; CDR3: CSARERVKNIQYF; DNA: TGCAGTGCTAGGGAGAGGGTCAAAAACATTCAGTACTTC
J: TRBJ2-1; size: many; D: TRBD2; V: TRBV7-3; CDR3: CASSSRGLAGGYNEQFF; DNA: TGTGCCAGCAGCTCTCGGGGCCTAGCGGGAGGTTACAATGAGCAGTTCTTC
J: TRBJ2-1; size: many; D: .; V: TRBV9; CDR3: CASSGAGREKGSSYNEQFF; DNA: TGTGCCAGCAGCGGGGCGGGAAGAGAGAAGGGTTCGTCCTACAATGAGCAGTTCTTC
J: TRBJ2-1; size: many; D: TRBD2; V: TRBV25-1; CDR3: CASRRGFGSNEQFF; DNA: TGTGCCAGCCGGCGGGGGTTTGGGAGCAATGAGCAGTTCTTC
J: TRBJ1-1; size: many; D: .; V: TRBV9; CDR3: CASSDKGAGTEAFF; DNA: TGTGCCAGCAGCGATAAGGGCGCGGGCACTGAAGCTTTCTTT
J: TRBJ2-7; size: once; D: TRBD1; V: TRBV3-1; CDR3: CASSLGQGAHGEQYF; DNA: TGTGCCAGCAGCCTTGGACAGGGGGCCCACGGGGAGCAGTACTTC
J: TRBJ2-5; size: many; D: TRBD1; V: TRBV11-2; CDR3: CASSLNHRGRETQYF; DNA: TGTGCCAGCAGCCTTAACCACAGGGGGAGGGAGACCCAGTACTTC